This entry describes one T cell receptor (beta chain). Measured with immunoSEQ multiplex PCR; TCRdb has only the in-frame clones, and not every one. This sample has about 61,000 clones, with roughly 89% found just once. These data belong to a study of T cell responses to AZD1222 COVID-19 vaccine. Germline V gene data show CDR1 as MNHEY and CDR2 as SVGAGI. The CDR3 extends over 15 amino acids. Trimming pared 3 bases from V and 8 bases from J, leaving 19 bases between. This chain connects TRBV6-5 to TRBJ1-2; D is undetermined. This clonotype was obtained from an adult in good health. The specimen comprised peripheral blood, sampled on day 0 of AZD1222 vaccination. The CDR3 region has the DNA TGTGCCAGCAGTTATCTCCGCTCTAGTCCTCGGGGCTACACCTTC. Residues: CASSYLRSSPRGYTF.